This passage covers 28 T cell receptor beta chains from one sample sequenced in a study of T-cell reconstitution after alpha-beta-depleted transplantation in children. Unique molecular identifiers were incorporated into the prepared TCRbeta library. TCRdb redid the calling of the PCR reads with MiXCR, one entry per CDR3 protein. The data contain around 78,000 distinct CDR3 sequences, approximately 14% of them singletons. Sequenced material: PBMCs, mostly from graft donor cells, taken 180 days after TCRalphabeta/CD19-depleted stem cell transplant. The receptor source for this set is a male patient aged 2-9 years who had a stem cell transplant for acute lymphoblastic leukemia, so the T cells may come from the graft donor.

This clonotype has more than one count but fewer than ten. This chain joins TRBV11-2 and TRBJ2-7; 8 bases line up with TRBD1. V dropped 1 base and J dropped 1; count of bases not matched to a gene: 6. CDR3 length equals 16 residues. The germline gives CDR1 SGHAT, CDR2 FQNNGV. The CDR3 DNA follows: TGTGCCAGCAGCTTAGTATCGGACAGGGCGTCCTACGAGCAGTACTTC. Encoded protein: CASSLVSDRASYEQYF.

This sequence joins TRBV28 and TRBJ2-7; D is ambiguous. CDR3 length: 16 amino acids. Germline V gives CDR1 MDHEN, CDR2 SYDVKM. V was clipped by 2 bases and J by 0 bases, with 14 bases between them. CDR3 DNA sequence: TGTGCCAGCAGTTTAAAACGACATTGGAGCTCCTACGAGCAGTACTTC. Its translation: CASSLKRHWSSYEQYF.

V and J are TRBV13 and TRBJ2-2; D may be TRBD2 (6 bases). The CDR3 is made up of 15 amino acids. V gave up 5 bases and J gave up 5 bases, with 15 bases separating them. CDR1 and CDR2 (germline): PRHDT, FYEKMQ (reference sequence). CDR3 region: CASSKVAGRTGELFF. CDR3 in DNA: TGTGCCAGCAGCAAGGTCGCGGGACGGACCGGGGAGCTGTTTTTT.

To note about this clonotype: One end of the junction varies from germline; a read error may be responsible. The chain is built from TRBV4-3 and TRBJ1-3; D is unclear. The CDR3 is 15 amino acids. Germline V gene sequence: CDR1 LGHNA, CDR2 YSLEER. Written as DNA, the CDR3 is TGCACCAGCAGCCAAGTTCTCAGCTCCGGAAACACCATATATTTT. Translation gives CTSSQVLSSGNTIYF.

Relative to its sample, this clonotype is medium-sized (0.01 to 0.1%). The V gene is TRBV12-3 or TRBV12-4, the J gene TRBJ2-5, with 7 bases lining up with TRBD2. The CDR3 loop spans 16 amino acids. The ends lost 1 base at V and 2 bases at J; junction bases unmatched: 7. The CDR3 loop is CASSLGREGGQETQYF. The CDR3 DNA sequence: TGTGCCAGCAGTTTAGGGAGGGAGGGAGGTCAAGAGACCCAGTACTTC.

The J gene is TRBJ2-1, the V gene TRBV10-3; 8 positions agree with TRBD2. This CDR3 is 18 amino acids long. CDR1 and CDR2 (germline): ENHRY, SYGVKD. V was pared by 4 bases and J by 2 bases, with 13 bases of the junction left unmatched. In DNA, the CDR3 is TGTGCCATCAGTGGTGAGACTAGCGTACCACGCCCCTACAATGAGCAGTTCTTC. Its translation is CAISGETSVPRPYNEQFF.

The rearrangement uses TRBV2 and TRBJ1-3; TRBD1 is a possible D gene (6 bases). The CDR3 loop spans 14 amino acids. V lost 8 bases and J 2 bases, leaving 13 bases between the germline ends. The V gene's germline CDR1 is SNHLY and CDR2 FYNNEI. CDR3 in amino acids: CASGSQGAGNTIYF. In DNA form, the CDR3 reads TGTGCCAGCGGATCACAGGGTGCTGGAAACACCATATATTTT.

This clonotype was seen a handful of times. The CDR3 does not end in the conserved phenylalanine or tryptophan, so this is likely a read error. The limits of the CDR3 on the DNA are not certain, so only TCRdb's listed CDR3 is given. The J gene is TRBJ2-5, the V gene TRBV20-1; the table's D call, TRBD1, has no DNA check behind it. Both ends counted, the CDR3 spans 11 residues. Germline-derived CDR1 and CDR2 are DFQATT and SNEGSKA (reference sequence). CDR3 loop: CSARDLQGAVV.

The V call is TRBV9, the J call TRBJ2-2; the match to TRBD1 covers 7 bases. Germline CDR1 and CDR2: SGDLS and YYNGEE. CDR3 length equals 16 residues. J gave up 7 bases and V 0 bases, and 9 bases lay outside the gene matches. For the CDR3, the DNA is TGTGCCAGCAGCGTAGTCGACAGGGCCGGGCGCGGGGAGCTGTTTTTT. This sequence encodes CASSVVDRAGRGELFF.

This chain links TRBV7-9 with TRBJ1-1; a possible D gene is TRBD1 (5 bases). V lost 5 bases and J 1 base, leaving 11 bases between the germline ends. Germline CDR1 and CDR2: SEHNR and FQNEAQ (reference sequence). This CDR3 is built from 14 residues. DNA of the CDR3: TGTGCCAGCAGCCCTGTGGGGGGGAACACTGAAGCTTTCTTT. Its protein product is CASSPVGGNTEAFF.

This clonotype was recorded at least ten times. DNA of the CDR3: TGTGCCAGCAGCTCACGGACAGCCCAAGAGACCCAGTACTTC. Amino acids: CASSSRTAQETQYF. The chain recombines TRBV11-3 with TRBJ2-5, with a possible D match to TRBD1 (6 bases). CDR3 length: 14 residues. The V end was cut by 4 bases, the J end by 1 base, with 10 bases between. From germline, CDR1 is SGHNT and CDR2 YENEEA.

In this sample, this clonotype turned up a few times. The V and J genes are TRBV11-2 and TRBJ1-3; 8 bases line up with TRBD1. The germline V gene has CDR1 SGHAT and CDR2 FQNNGV. V lost 2 bases, J lost 3 bases, and 3 bases stayed unmatched. The CDR3 has 15 amino acids. The CDR3 coding sequence is TGTGCCAGCAGCTTACAGGGGGCGCGTGGAAACACCATATATTTT. It encodes CASSLQGARGNTIYF.

This clonotype has a handful of counts. The V gene is TRBV10-3, the J gene TRBJ2-7; D ambiguous. Between the trimmed V and J ends, which lost 8 bases and 0 bases, there was a span of 14 bases. Germline CDR1 and CDR2: ENHRY and SYGVKD. CDR3 length: 14 residues. DNA of the CDR3: TGTGCCATCGCATCCGGAAGGAGCTCCTACGAGCAGTACTTC. This translates into CAIASGRSSYEQYF.

This clonotype was counted only a few times. The chain combines TRBV18 with TRBJ1-1, with D tentatively TRBD1 (5 bases). V was shortened by 4 bases and J by 10 bases, with 13 bases between the two germline ends. This CDR3 is 12 amino acids long. Germline V gene lookup returns CDR1 KGHSH and CDR2 LQKENI. The DNA of the CDR3 is TGTGCCAGCTCACTTCGCGGGGACGGAGCTTTCTTT. Encoded protein: CASSLRGDGAFF.

The chain is built from TRBV7-9 and TRBJ1-2, with D unresolved. Germline assignment: CDR1 SEHNR and CDR2 FQNEAQ (reference sequence). Deletions cut 3 bases from V and 3 bases from J, with 14 bases between. The CDR3 contains 15 residues. In DNA form, the CDR3 reads TGTGCCAGCAGCTTGCCCCGGGCCGCGGACTATGGCTACACCTTC. Protein: CASSLPRAADYGYTF.

In the case of this clonotype: A much larger clone sits a single nucleotide away, making a read error possible. This is likely a read error, given that the CDR3 carries no conserved phenylalanine or tryptophan at its end. The V gene is TRBV12-3 or TRBV12-4, the J gene TRBJ1-1, with TRBD1 as a possible D gene (5 bases). The V end was cut by 7 bases, the J end by 1 base, with 13 bases between. The CDR3 has 14 amino acids. As DNA, the CDR3 is TGTGCCAGCACTCTCGGGGGGTGGAACACTGAAGCTTTCTAT. Its protein product is CASTLGGWNTEAFY.

J is TRBJ2-3 and V is TRBV14; possibly TRBD1 for D (6 bases). CDR3 length equals 15 residues. Germline CDR1 SGHDN, CDR2 FVKESK. Trimming left V 6 bases short and J 2 bases short, with 15 bases between. The CDR3 nucleotides read TGTGCCAGCAGTCACCGACAGGCCAACACAGATACGCAGTATTTT. Residues: CASSHRQANTDTQYF. Filled out from reference TRBV14 and TRBJ2-3, the complete variable domain reads EAGVTQFPSHSVIEKGQTVTLRCDPISGHDNLYWYRRVMGKEIKFLLHFVKESKQDESGMPNNRFLAERTGGTYSTLKVQPAELEDSGVYFCASSHRQANTDTQYFGPGTRLTVL.

A few counts support this clonotype. CDR3 protein: CASSRDRGLVQPQHF. CDR3 bases: TGTGCCAGCAGCCGGGACAGGGGCTTAGTTCAGCCCCAGCATTTT. The chain is built from TRBV5-6 and TRBJ1-5; TRBD1 aligns across 10 bases. V lost 4 bases and J lost 6; bases outside the gene matches: 7. The CDR3 is made up of 15 amino acids. From germline, CDR1 is SGHDT and CDR2 YYEEEE.

This clonotype was seen only a few times. The rearrangement links TRBV27 to TRBJ2-3; the match to TRBD2 covers 11 bases. J lost 8 bases, V lost 7 bases, and 14 bases had no gene match. The germline V gene encodes CDR1 MNHEY and CDR2 SMNVEV (reference sequence). The CDR3 extends over 16 amino acids. The CDR3: CASNTILAGGFGTQYF. The DNA for the CDR3 is TGTGCCAGCAATACCATCCTAGCGGGGGGTTTCGGTACGCAGTATTTT.

The chain uses TRBV7-2 and TRBJ2-3, with D possibly being TRBD2 (6 bases). This CDR3 has 14 amino acids. Germline values: CDR1 SGHTA, CDR2 FQGNSA. Trimming took off 5 bases at V and 4 bases at J, with 13 bases between the two ends. The CDR3 DNA reads as TGTGCCAGCAGCCCTCGCGGGGTATCAGATACGCAGTATTTT. It is translated as CASSPRGVSDTQYF.

A note on this clonotype: This may be a read error: a much more frequent sequence differs by one nucleotide. The genes are TRBV20-1 and TRBJ2-1; possible D gene TRBD2, 5 bases. Trimming shortened V by 3 bases and J by 0 bases, and 9 bases separated the two germline ends. The CDR3 runs 14 residues. In germline, CDR1 is DFQATT, CDR2 SNEGSKA (reference sequence). CDR3 residues: CSASGESSYNEQFF. CDR3 DNA: TGCAGTGCTAGCGGGGAGAGCTCCTACAATGAGCAGTTCTTC.

This clonotype was counted a few times. V and J are TRBV28 and TRBJ2-3; D call uncertain. The CDR3 is 13 residues long. Germline CDR1 MDHEN, CDR2 SYDVKM. V gave up 5 bases and J gave up 2 bases, with 8 bases separating them. CDR3: CASSGSPTDTQYF. The CDR3 DNA is TGTGCCAGCAGTGGCAGTCCCACAGATACGCAGTATTTT. Full variable domain (remainder filled in from reference TRBV28 and TRBJ2-3): DVKVTQSSRYLVKRTGEKVFLECVQDMDHENMFWYRQDPGLGLRLIYFSYDVKMKEKGDIPEGYSVSREKKERFSLILESASTNQTSMYLCASSGSPTDTQYFGPGTRLTVL.

On this clonotype itself: The junction differs from germline at one of its ends, possibly a read error. V usage is TRBV7-6 and J usage is TRBJ1-2, with 9 bases that match TRBD1. CDR1 SGHVS and CDR2 FNYEAQ come from the germline V gene. The CDR3 length is 15 residues. DNA for the CDR3: TGTGTCAGCAGCCCCGGGACAGGGCAAAGCTATGGCTACACCTTC. This translates into CVSSPGTGQSYGYTF.

The chain joins TRBV5-1 to TRBJ2-5; D is unresolved. V lost 4 bases and J 13 bases, leaving 17 bases between the germline ends. CDR3 size: 12 residues. Germline V gives CDR1 SGHRS, CDR2 YFSETQ. The CDR3 loop reads CASSPDVANLYF. The CDR3 DNA is TGCGCCAGCAGCCCGGATGTGGCCAACTTGTACTTC.

A few counts support this clonotype. The chain has TRBV10-3 and TRBJ2-7; 7 bases align to TRBD1. V gave up 3 bases and J gave up 0 bases; unmatched junction bases: 14. This CDR3 comprises 18 residues. The germline CDR1 and CDR2 sequences are ENHRY and SYGVKD. The CDR3 spells CAISDLGDSLSSSYEQYF. The CDR3 DNA follows: TGTGCCATCAGTGACCTTGGGGACAGTCTGTCGAGCTCCTACGAGCAGTACTTC.

This clonotype occurred a few times. The rearrangement uses TRBV5-1 and TRBJ2-7; perhaps TRBD1 as D (5 bases). The CDR3 is 15 amino acids. V was trimmed by 0 bases and J by 4 bases, leaving 14 bases between them. CDR1 is SGHRS and CDR2 is YFSETQ in the germline V gene. The CDR3 DNA is TGCGCCAGCAGCTTGGTTTCCAGGGTTGGATACGAGCAGTACTTC. Its translation: CASSLVSRVGYEQYF.

This clonotype was recorded a few times. The V and J genes are TRBV15 and TRBJ1-1, with 9 bases matching TRBD1. V trimming: 3 bases; J trimming: 1 base; junction bases outside the gene matches: 9. The CDR3 totals 17 residues. Germline CDR1 and CDR2: LNHNV and YYDKDF (reference sequence). For the CDR3, the DNA is TGTGCCACCAGCAGCCTACGGACAGGGGCCTCGAACACTGAAGCTTTCTTT. It specifies CATSSLRTGASNTEAFF.

This clonotype has ten or more counts. The chain couples TRBV5-4 to TRBJ2-7; 7 bases match TRBD1. J was trimmed by 3 bases and V by 2 bases; bases with no gene match: 8. In germline, CDR1 is SGHNT, CDR2 YYREEE (reference sequence). The CDR3 has 15 residues. The CDR3 spells CASSFPGTALYEQYF. DNA for the CDR3: TGTGCCAGCAGCTTCCCCGGGACAGCCCTCTACGAGCAGTACTTC.